This T cell receptor beta chain originates from a study of molecular identifiers for immune sequencing clone quantification. As for the study in general: The replicates split RNA from about 19,000 or 110,000 naive CD8 cells five ways and sequenced four. Study conclusions and caveats: Under 1% of molecules in naive cells, but over 98% of effector molecules, belonged to clones above 20 RNA copies. Barcode collisions between identical TCR molecules could shrink estimates of highly expanded clone sizes.

Preparation methods for the bulk TCR libraries were those previously described, with listed TCR primers. Each CDR3 protein gets one entry after TCRdb re-called the PCR reads with MiXCR. The data show around 470,000 distinct CDR3 sequences, with less than 30% seen just once and just over 0.75% held by the top ten. Note on this clonotype: Its antigen is not identified.

This clonotype was sampled from a human donor in good health. Some libraries in this study had Jurkat cell RNA spiked in. Specimen: naive CD8+ T cells from blood, with Jurkat cell RNA spiked in. The sample's subset: FACS-sorted CD8+CD4-CCR7+CD45RA+ naive T cells.

This CDR3 is CASSQPGIDEQFF. For the CDR3, the DNA is TGTGCCAGCAGCCAACCGGGAATAGATGAGCAGTTCTTC. V usage is TRBV11-2 and J usage is TRBJ2-1; TRBD2 might be the D (5 bases). V gave up 5 bases and J gave up 8 bases, with 13 bases separating them. The CDR3 sequence is 13 residues long. Germline V CDR1 and CDR2: SGHAT, FQNNGV.